A single sample gave rise to the 10 T cell receptor beta chains below, sequenced in a study of T cells in Graves' hyperthyroidism and ophthalmopathy. RNA transcripts yielded amplified TCR beta CDR3 regions. During a first-round RT-PCR of the TCR CDR3, the HTBI primer set was used. TCRdb processed the multiplex PCR reads anew with MiXCR; each CDR3 protein has one entry. The sample holds a few hundred thousand distinct CDR3 sequences, 40% to 55% seen once. The sample was peripheral blood or thyroid tissue (not recorded which). The receptors shown here come from a woman younger than 30 with Graves' hyperthyroidism.

At least ten counts were recorded for this clonotype. This chain joins TRBV6-1 and TRBJ1-2, with D tentatively TRBD1 (5 bases). This CDR3 is built from 14 residues. Germline V lookup: CDR1 MNHNS, CDR2 SASEGT. The V and J ends lost 4 bases and 7 bases respectively, with 16 bases between them. The CDR3 protein is CASSASAGSAGYTF. CDR3 nucleotide sequence: TGTGCCAGCAGTGCATCCGCAGGGTCGGCTGGCTACACCTTC.

This clonotype was seen many times. V and J are TRBV9 and TRBJ1-6; tentative D call: TRBD1 (5 bases). The V gene lost 2 bases and the J gene lost 6 bases, with 9 bases spanning the gap. Germline V gives CDR1 SGDLS, CDR2 YYNGEE. The length of the CDR3 is 14 residues. The CDR3 bases are TGTGCCAGCAGCGTTCGGGACGGTAATTCACCCCTCCACTTT. It encodes CASSVRDGNSPLHF. Full variable domain (missing parts from reference TRBV9 and TRBJ1-6): DSGVTQTPKHLITATGQRVTLRCSPRSGDLSVYWYQQSLDQGLQFLIQYYNGEERAKGNILERFSAQQFPDLHSELNLSSLELGDSALYFCASSVRDGNSPLHFGNGTRLTVT.

A word on this clonotype: A much larger clone is a single base away; this may be a read error. The chain recombines TRBV12-3 or TRBV12-4 with TRBJ2-7, with D maybe TRBD1 (6 bases). The CDR3 runs to 15 residues. The CDR3: CASSSGTRQSSEQYF. The CDR3 DNA sequence: TGTGCCAGCAGTTCCGGGACAAGGCAATCCTCCGAGCAGTACTTC.

The gene calls are TRBV15 and TRBJ1-2; 7 positions match TRBD1. Germline loops: CDR1 LNHNV, CDR2 YYDKDF (reference sequence). V was clipped by 2 bases and J by 1 base; unmatched bases: 13. This CDR3 region has 18 residues. CDR3 DNA: TGTGCCACCAGCAGACCCACTTGGGACAGCGAAAATAACTATGGCTACACCTTC. Protein product: CATSRPTWDSENNYGYTF.

Ten or more counts support this clonotype. The chain recombines TRBV9 with TRBJ1-1; D unclear. Per the germline V gene, CDR1 is SGDLS and CDR2 is YYNGEE. The CDR3 is 13 amino acids. Trimming removed 0 bases from V and 3 bases from J, with 6 bases in between. CDR3 nucleotides: TGTGCCAGCAGCGTAGTGGAGGACACTGAAGCTTTCTTT. It is translated as CASSVVEDTEAFF.

This clonotype was seen a few times. The chain carries TRBV5-1 and TRBJ1-3; weak D call: TRBD1 (5 bases). The CDR3 runs 15 residues. The germline CDR1 and CDR2 sequences are SGHRS and YFSETQ. The germline V and J ends were trimmed by 7 bases and 3 bases, with 17 bases remaining between them. The CDR3 DNA follows: TGCGCCAGCCGACTCAGGGAGGGAGGTGGAAACACCATATATTTT. Protein product: CASRLREGGGNTIYF.

This clonotype showed up many times. The chain links TRBV14 to TRBJ2-5; D perhaps matches TRBD1 (5 bases). Trimming took off 4 bases at V and 5 bases at J, with 14 bases between the two ends. The CDR3 contains 14 residues. Germline V gene lookup returns CDR1 SGHDN and CDR2 FVKESK. CDR3 bases: TGTGCCAGCAGCCCAGCCAGGGTATGGGAGACCCAGTACTTC. The encoded protein is CASSPARVWETQYF.

The rearrangement uses TRBV10-3 and TRBJ2-5; 13 nucleotides line up with TRBD2. The CDR3 totals 16 residues. J was trimmed by 2 bases and V by 1 base; bases with no gene match: 1. Germline CDR1 and CDR2: ENHRY and SYGVKD. The CDR3 sequence is CAISELLAGGQETQYF. CDR3 nucleotide sequence: TGTGCCATCAGTGAGTTACTAGCGGGAGGGCAAGAGACCCAGTACTTC.

This clonotype was seen repeatedly, ten times or more. The rearrangement links TRBV15 to TRBJ1-1, with 7 bases identical to TRBD1. The CDR3 is 16 residues long. J was trimmed by 0 bases and V by 5 bases; bases with no gene match: 9. Germline CDR1 reads LNHNV; CDR2 reads YYDKDF (reference sequence). The CDR3 sequence is CATSRDSGLMNTEAFF. CDR3 DNA sequence: TGTGCCACCAGCCGGGACAGCGGACTGATGAACACTGAAGCTTTCTTT.

This clonotype was observed a handful of times. The chain employs TRBV2 and TRBJ2-2, with D perhaps given as TRBD1 or TRBD2 (5 bases each). This CDR3 spans 13 amino acids. CDR1 is SNHLY and CDR2 is FYNNEI in the germline V gene. Trimming shortened V by 6 bases and J by 7 bases, and 12 bases separated the two germline ends. CDR3 loop: CASSHLRGGELFF. CDR3 DNA sequence: TGTGCCAGCAGCCATCTGAGGGGCGGGGAGCTGTTTTTT.